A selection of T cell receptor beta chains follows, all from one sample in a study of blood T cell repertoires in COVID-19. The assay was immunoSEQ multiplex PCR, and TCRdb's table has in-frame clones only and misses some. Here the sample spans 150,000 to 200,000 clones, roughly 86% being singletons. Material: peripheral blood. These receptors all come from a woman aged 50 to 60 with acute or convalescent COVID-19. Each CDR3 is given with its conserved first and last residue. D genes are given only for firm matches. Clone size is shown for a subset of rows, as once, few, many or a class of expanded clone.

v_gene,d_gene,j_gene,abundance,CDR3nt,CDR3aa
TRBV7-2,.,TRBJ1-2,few,TGTGCCAGCAGCTTGGGAATCGGGTCGGGGGTCTATGGCTACACCTTC,CASSLGIGSGVYGYTF
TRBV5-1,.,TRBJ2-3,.,TGCGCCAGCAGCTTGGCCGGAGATACGCAGTATTTT,CASSLAGDTQYF
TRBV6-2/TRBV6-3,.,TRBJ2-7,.,TGTGCCAGCAGTTGGGGCACCGGAATCTACGAGCAGTACTTC,CASSWGTGIYEQYF
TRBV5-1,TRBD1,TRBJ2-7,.,TGCGCCAGCAGCCCGGGACAGGGGGCTTTCGACGAGCAGTACTTC,CASSPGQGAFDEQYF
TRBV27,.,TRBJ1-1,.,TGTGCCAGCAGTTTAGGGCTTAGGGGCACTGAAGCTTTCTTT,CASSLGLRGTEAFF
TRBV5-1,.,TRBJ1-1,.,TGCGCCAGCACCACAGGAGTTTCAGGGACTGAAGCTTTCTTT,CASTTGVSGTEAFF
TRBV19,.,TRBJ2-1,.,TGTGCCAGTAGTATAGGGGGGGGGCTAGGTGAGCAGTTCTTC,CASSIGGGLGEQFF
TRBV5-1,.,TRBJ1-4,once,TGCGCCAGCAGCCCCCTGGAGGGTGGGGAAAAACTGTTTTTT,CASSPLEGGEKLFF
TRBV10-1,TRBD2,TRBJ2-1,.,TGCGCCAGCAGTGAGTCCGGGGAGGGGAGGACTAGCGGGAGTCGGAGGGGCTCCTACAATGAGCAGTTCTTC,CASSESGEGRTSGSRRGSYNEQFF
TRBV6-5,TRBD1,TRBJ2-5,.,TGTGCCAGCCGGACAGGGTACCAAGAGACCCAGTACTTC,CASRTGYQETQYF
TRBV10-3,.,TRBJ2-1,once,TGTGCCATCAGTGAGTCTGCCGGGTCCTACAATGAGCAGTTCTTC,CAISESAGSYNEQFF
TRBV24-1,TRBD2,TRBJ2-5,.,TGTGCCACCAGTCCGGGACTAGCTCTAAAAGAGACCCAGTACTTC,CATSPGLALKETQYF
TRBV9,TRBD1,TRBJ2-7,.,TGTGCCAGCAGCGCCGGGACAGGGGGCTTCTACGAGCAGTACTTC,CASSAGTGGFYEQYF
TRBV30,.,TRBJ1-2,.,TGTGCCTGGAGCGAACAGGGAATCTATGGCTACACCTTC,CAWSEQGIYGYTF
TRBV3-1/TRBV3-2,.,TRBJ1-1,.,TGTGCCAGCAGCCGCGAAGCGGGGAACACTGAAGCTTTCTTT,CASSREAGNTEAFF
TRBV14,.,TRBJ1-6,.,TGTGCCAGCAGCCAAACGGGGAGTTCACCCCTCCACTTT,CASSQTGSSPLHF
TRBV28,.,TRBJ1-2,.,TGTGCCAGCAGCCAACTGGAGGATGGCTACACCTTC,CASSQLEDGYTF
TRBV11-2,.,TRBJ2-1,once,TGTGCCAGCAGCTTAGAAATGGGGAGAGGTGAGCAGTTCTTC,CASSLEMGRGEQFF
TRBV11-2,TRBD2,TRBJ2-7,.,TGTGCCAGCAGCTTAAGGGCAGCGGGAGGACTCTCCTACGAGCAGTACTTC,CASSLRAAGGLSYEQYF
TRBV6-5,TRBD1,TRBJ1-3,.,TGTGCCAGCAGCCCAGACAGGGGCTCTGGAAACACCATATATTTT,CASSPDRGSGNTIYF
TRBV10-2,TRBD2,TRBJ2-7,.,TGCGCCAGCAGCATTTCGGGAGGGCCGGCCTCCTACGAGCAGTACTTC,CASSISGGPASYEQYF
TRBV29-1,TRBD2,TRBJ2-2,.,TGCAGCGCCGAAGGGCTAGCGGGAACCGGGGAGCTGTTTTTT,CSAEGLAGTGELFF
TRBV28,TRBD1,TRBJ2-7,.,TGTGCCAGCAGTTTACCGGGGACAGCCCTCTCCTACGAGCAGTACTTC,CASSLPGTALSYEQYF
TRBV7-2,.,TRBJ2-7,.,TGTGCCAGCAGCTTAGTCGTCAGGACCTACGAGCAGTACTTC,CASSLVVRTYEQYF
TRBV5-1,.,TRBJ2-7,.,TGCGCCAGCAGCTTGGCTTTGAGGAGCTCCTACGAGCAGTACTTC,CASSLALRSSYEQYF
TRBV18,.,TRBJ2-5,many,TGTGCCAGCTCACCCATAGCGCAGACCCAGTACTTC,CASSPIAQTQYF
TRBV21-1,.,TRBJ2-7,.,TGTGCCAGCAGCAAAGAGGGGTCAGACACATCCTACGAGCAGTACTTC,CASSKEGSDTSYEQYF
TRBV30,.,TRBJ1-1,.,TGTGCCGCGAGCGAACGCGGCACTGAAGCTTTCTTT,CAASERGTEAFF
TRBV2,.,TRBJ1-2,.,TGTGCCAGCAGTGAACAGGGGTATGGCTACACCTTC,CASSEQGYGYTF
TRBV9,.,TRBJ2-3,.,TGTGCCAGCAGCGCGGGGATTAGCACAGATACGCAGTATTTT,CASSAGISTDTQYF
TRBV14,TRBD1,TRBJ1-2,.,TGTGCCAGCAGCCCGACAGGGGTAGGAGGCTACACCTTC,CASSPTGVGGYTF
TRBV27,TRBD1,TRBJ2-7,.,TGTGCCAGCAGTTTCTACAGGGGAGAGACCGAGCAGTACTTC,CASSFYRGETEQYF